A selection of T cell receptor beta chains follows, all from one sample in a study of cytomegalovirus exposure and HLA in healthy donors. Using immunoSEQ multiplex PCR, the repertoire was profiled, and TCRdb retains in-frame clones only, with some absent. This table has 100,000 to 150,000 clones, 81% appearing once. Material: PBMCs. Receptors were obtained from a man aged 18 to 30 in good health and CMV-seropositive. CDR3s leave out the opening cysteine and the closing phenylalanine or tryptophan. Each record gives: D gene, clone size, V gene, J gene, CDR3 protein. A D gene is named only where the DNA matches it firmly. Size tells how often a clone was seen (once, few, many) or the class of an expanded clone, and some rows leave it out.

TRBD1	.	TRBV5-1	TRBJ1-6	ASSSGQGGTPLH
.	.	TRBV19	TRBJ1-2	ASSGTRSIFYGYT
.	.	TRBV6-4	TRBJ1-2	ASSRDYGNYGYT
.	few	TRBV5-8	TRBJ2-1	ASSLEGKALSYNEQF
.	.	TRBV19	TRBJ1-3	ASSISGAGNTIY
.	.	TRBV5-1	TRBJ2-7	ASSLGLGGSNEQY
TRBD1	.	TRBV13	TRBJ2-7	ASSLSRDRESYEQY
.	.	TRBV13	TRBJ2-7	ASSSQTYEQY
.	once	TRBV10-3	TRBJ2-5	AISELGETQY
.	.	TRBV9	TRBJ2-1	ASSVVGTWDNEQF
.	.	TRBV5-4	TRBJ1-2	ASSLQGRGYGYT
.	.	TRBV30	TRBJ1-2	AWSTILDYGYT
.	once	TRBV9	TRBJ1-4	ASSVGGHSRNEKLF
TRBD1	.	TRBV4-3	TRBJ2-5	ASSQDVDRGQVNIQETQY
.	.	TRBV4-1	TRBJ2-2	ASSPAPAGGFGGPNTGELF
TRBD2	.	TRBV2	TRBJ2-3	ASSGGTSGRTDTQY
.	few	TRBV21-1	TRBJ2-1	ASSSSSYNEQF
.	.	TRBV11-2	TRBJ2-7	AGSLVGRTASREQY
.	.	TRBV7-2	TRBJ2-3	ASSLAAASTDTQY
.	.	TRBV29-1	TRBJ2-4	SVGLGKNIQY
.	.	TRBV12-5	TRBJ1-1	ASGSEMNTEAF
.	.	TRBV15	TRBJ2-5	ATSRAPETFETQY
TRBD1	few	TRBV7-6	TRBJ2-5	ASSQVRGQGGETQY
.	.	TRBV5-6	TRBJ2-5	ASSLVGGTQY
TRBD2	.	TRBV6-4	TRBJ2-1	ASSDRSGGANEQF
.	.	TRBV4-1	TRBJ1-6	ASSPGTTVLPLH
.	few	TRBV6-5	TRBJ1-2	ASSPTANYGYT
.	.	TRBV7-6	TRBJ2-7	ASSLGRERVRSYEQY
.	.	TRBV7-2	TRBJ1-5	ASSPQGFVPQH
.	.	TRBV27	TRBJ1-6	ASARVGDNSPLH
TRBD2	.	TRBV7-9	TRBJ2-5	ASKMGPGGPETQY
.	.	TRBV6-6	TRBJ1-5	ASSYSAGIGNQPQH
.	.	TRBV7-9	TRBJ1-5	ASSLVDTGQPQH
.	.	TRBV6-5	TRBJ2-7	ASTTGSGTYEQY
TRBD1	.	TRBV6-5	TRBJ1-2	ASRAGQGSYGYT